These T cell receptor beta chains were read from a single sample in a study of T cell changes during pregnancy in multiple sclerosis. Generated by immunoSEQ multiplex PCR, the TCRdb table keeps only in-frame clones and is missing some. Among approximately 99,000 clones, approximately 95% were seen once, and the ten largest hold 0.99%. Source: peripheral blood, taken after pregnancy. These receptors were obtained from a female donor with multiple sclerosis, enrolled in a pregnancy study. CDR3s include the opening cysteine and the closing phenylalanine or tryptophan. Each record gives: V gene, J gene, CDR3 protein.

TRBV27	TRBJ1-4	CASSLSGPAGGWDEKLFF
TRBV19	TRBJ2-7	CASLSGTYRLGRVGPGYEQYF
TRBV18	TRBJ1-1	CASSPLGGKGTNTEAFF
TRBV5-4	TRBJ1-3	CASSLALPLGGDTIYF
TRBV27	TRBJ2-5	CASSSPRGGDETQYF
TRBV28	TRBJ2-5	CASTPRTGIKETQYF
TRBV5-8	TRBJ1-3	CASSLLPGVGNTIYF
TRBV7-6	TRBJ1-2	CASSPTGQTHGYTF
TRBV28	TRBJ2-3	CASSLGGQGPDTQYF
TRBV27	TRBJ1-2	CATTRDRTHGGYTF
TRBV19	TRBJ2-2	CASSITTSGRTGELFF
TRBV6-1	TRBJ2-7	CASSDGQAYEQYF
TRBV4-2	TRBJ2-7	CASSLRTSGSTTYEQYF
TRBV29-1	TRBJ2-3	CSASELAGRTDTQYF
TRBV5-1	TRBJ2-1	CASSLEGQSYNEQFF
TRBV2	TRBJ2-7	CASSRTSGSSNEQYF
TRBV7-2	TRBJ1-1	CASSLATGGFMNTEAFF
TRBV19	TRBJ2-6	CASSWGLATSGANVLTF
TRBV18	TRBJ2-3	CASSHGQGSTDTQYF
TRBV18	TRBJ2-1	CASSPRDTSSYNEQFF
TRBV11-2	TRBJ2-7	CASSLDGLAAGSYEQYF
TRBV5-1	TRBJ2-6	CASSPGGVSGANVLTF
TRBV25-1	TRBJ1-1	CASSENSNTEAFF
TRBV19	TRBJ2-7	CASSKGQGFDEQYF
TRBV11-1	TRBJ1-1	CASSLRELNTEAFF
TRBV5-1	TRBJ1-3	CASSLEANSGNTIYF
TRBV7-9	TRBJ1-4	CASSSSGQNEKLFF
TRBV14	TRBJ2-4	CASSLAEAGEEDYIQYF
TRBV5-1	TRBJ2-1	CASSRGDYNEQFF
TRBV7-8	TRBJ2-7	CASSTGAGTGYEQYF
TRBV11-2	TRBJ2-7	CASSSGGWDWISYEQYF
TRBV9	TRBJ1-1	CASSVRTGQNRGTEAFF
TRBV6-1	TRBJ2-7	CASSPSSGSGYEQYF
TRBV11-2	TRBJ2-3	CASSSLFHTQYF
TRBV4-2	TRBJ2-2	CASSRTKGGVVQIETGELFF
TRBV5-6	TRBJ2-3	CASSFTVAGGGDTQYF
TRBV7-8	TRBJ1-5	CASSLQGPNQPQHF
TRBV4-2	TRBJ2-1	CASSQDGLAGAQSIYNEQFF
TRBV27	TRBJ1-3	CASSLRGPSGNTIYF
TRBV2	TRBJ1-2	CASSVTSTNYGYTF
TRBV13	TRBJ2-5	CASSLTQGTQETQYF
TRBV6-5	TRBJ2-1	CASSWGTGGYNEQFF
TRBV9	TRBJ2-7	CASSLEADANYEQYF
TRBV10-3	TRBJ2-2	CAIRGLAGVNTGELFF
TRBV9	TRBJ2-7	CASSGGTSGHNPYEQYF
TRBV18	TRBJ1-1	CASSPRTGGNTEAFF
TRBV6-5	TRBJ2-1	CASSQGVSYNEQFF
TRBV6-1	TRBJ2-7	CASSGRAGSYEQYF
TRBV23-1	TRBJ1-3	CASSQSGWIRIVF
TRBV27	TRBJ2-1	CASSFGTSVFEQFF
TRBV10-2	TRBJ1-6	CASTLAENSPLHF
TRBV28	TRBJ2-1	CASSSYRGYNEQFF
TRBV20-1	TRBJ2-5	CSAREGEAQYF
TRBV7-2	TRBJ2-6	CASHFLAGANVLTF
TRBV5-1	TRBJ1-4	CASSLLSSTNEKLFF
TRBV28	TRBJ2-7	CASDRGGFYEQYF
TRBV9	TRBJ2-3	CASSSRQGTGTDTQYF
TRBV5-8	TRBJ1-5	CASSSTGVGRQPQHF
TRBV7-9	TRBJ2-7	CASSTSDRGYEQYF
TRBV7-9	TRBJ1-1	CASSPRQGPRNTEAFF